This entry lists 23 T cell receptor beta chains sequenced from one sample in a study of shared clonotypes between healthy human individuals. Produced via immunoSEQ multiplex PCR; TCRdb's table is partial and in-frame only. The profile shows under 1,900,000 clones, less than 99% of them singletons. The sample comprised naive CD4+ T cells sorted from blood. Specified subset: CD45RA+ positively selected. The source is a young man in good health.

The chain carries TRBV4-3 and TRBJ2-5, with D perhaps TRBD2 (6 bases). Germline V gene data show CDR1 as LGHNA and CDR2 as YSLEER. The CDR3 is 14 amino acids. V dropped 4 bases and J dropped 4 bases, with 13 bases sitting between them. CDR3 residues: CASSPLGGLETQYF. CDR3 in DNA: TGCGCCAGCAGCCCCCTTGGGGGGTTAGAGACCCAGTACTTC.

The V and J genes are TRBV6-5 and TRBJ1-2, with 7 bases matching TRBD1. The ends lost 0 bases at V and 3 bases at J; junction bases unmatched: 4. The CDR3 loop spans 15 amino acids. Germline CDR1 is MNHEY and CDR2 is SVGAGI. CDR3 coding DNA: TGTGCCAGCAGTTACTCGATTGGGACAGACTATGGCTACACCTTC. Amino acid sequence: CASSYSIGTDYGYTF.

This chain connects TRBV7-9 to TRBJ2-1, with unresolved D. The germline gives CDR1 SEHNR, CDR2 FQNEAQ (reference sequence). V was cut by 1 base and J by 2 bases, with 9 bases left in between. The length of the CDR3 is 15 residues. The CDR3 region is CASSLGVEPYNEQFF. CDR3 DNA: TGTGCCAGCAGCTTAGGGGTGGAACCCTACAATGAGCAGTTCTTC.

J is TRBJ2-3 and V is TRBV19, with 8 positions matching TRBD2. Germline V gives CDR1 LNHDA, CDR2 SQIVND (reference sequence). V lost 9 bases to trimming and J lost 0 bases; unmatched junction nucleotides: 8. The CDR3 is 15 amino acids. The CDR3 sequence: CASRVAGTSTDTQYF. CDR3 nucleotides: TGTGCCAGCCGGGTAGCGGGGACTAGCACAGATACGCAGTATTTT.

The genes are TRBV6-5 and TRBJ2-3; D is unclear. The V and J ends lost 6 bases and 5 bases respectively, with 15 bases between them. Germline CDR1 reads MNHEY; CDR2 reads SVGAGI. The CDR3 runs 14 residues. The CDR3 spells CASRRTLSGDTQYF. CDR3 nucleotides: TGTGCCAGCAGACGCACGTTGAGTGGAGATACGCAGTATTTT.

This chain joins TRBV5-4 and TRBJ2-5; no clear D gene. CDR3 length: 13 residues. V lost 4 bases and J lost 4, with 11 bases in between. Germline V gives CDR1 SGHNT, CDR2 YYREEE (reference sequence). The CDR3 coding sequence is TGTGCCAGCAGCCCGTCGGGTTCAGAGACCCAGTACTTC. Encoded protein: CASSPSGSETQYF.

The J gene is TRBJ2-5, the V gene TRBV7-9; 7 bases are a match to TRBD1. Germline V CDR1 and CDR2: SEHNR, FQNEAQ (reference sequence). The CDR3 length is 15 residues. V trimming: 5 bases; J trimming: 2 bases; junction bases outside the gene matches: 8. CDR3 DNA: TGTGCCAGCAGCCCACTGGGACAGATTCAAGAGACCCAGTACTTC. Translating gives CASSPLGQIQETQYF.

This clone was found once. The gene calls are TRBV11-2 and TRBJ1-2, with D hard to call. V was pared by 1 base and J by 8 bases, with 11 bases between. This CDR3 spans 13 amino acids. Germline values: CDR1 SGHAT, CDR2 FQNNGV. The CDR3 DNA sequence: TGTGCCAGCAGCTTAGGTCCCATTTGGGGCTACACCTTC. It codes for CASSLGPIWGYTF.

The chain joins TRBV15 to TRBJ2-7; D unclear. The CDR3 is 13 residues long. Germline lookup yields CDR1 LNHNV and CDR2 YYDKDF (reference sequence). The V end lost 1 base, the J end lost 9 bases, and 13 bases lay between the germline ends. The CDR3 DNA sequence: TGTGCCACCAGCAGAGGAGGAAGCTTTGGGCAGTACTTC. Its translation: CATSRGGSFGQYF.

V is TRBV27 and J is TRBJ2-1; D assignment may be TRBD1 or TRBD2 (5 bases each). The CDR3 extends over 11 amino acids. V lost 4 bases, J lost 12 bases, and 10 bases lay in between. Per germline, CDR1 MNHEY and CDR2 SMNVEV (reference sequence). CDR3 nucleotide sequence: TGTGCCAGCAGTTCCCAGAGGGGGCAGTTCTTC. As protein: CASSSQRGQFF.

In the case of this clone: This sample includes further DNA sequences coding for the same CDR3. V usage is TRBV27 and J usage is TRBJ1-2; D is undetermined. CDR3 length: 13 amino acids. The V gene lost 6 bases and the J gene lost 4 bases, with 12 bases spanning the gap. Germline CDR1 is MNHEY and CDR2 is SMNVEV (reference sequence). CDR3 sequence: CASSLKGGYGYTF. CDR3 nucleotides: TGTGCCAGCAGCCTTAAGGGCGGCTATGGCTACACCTTC.

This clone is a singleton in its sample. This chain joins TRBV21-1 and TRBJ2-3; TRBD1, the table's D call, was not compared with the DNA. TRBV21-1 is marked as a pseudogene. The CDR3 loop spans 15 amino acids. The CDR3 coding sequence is TGTGCCAGCAGCAAAACCAGGTCCTCCACCCATACGCAGTATTTT. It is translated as CASSKTRSSTHTQYF.

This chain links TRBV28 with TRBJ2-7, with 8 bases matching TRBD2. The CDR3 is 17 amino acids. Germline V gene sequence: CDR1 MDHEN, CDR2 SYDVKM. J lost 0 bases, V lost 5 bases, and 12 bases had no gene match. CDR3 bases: TGTGCCAGCAGTCCCCCCCGAGGAGCGGGAGTCTCCTACGAGCAGTACTTC. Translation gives CASSPPRGAGVSYEQYF.

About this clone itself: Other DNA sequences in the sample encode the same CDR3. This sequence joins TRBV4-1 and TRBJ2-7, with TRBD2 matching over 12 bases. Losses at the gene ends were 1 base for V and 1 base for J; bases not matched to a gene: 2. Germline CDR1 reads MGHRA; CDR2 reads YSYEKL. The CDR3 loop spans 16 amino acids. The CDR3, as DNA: TGCGCCAGCAGCCAAGGCGGACTAGCGGGATCCTACGAGCAGTACTTC. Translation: CASSQGGLAGSYEQYF.

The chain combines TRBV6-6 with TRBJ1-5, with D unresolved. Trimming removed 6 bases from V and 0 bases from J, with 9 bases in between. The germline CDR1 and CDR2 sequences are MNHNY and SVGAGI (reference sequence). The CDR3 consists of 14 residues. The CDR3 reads CASRTGNSNQPQHF. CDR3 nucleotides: TGTGCCAGCAGAACGGGCAATAGCAATCAGCCCCAGCATTTT.

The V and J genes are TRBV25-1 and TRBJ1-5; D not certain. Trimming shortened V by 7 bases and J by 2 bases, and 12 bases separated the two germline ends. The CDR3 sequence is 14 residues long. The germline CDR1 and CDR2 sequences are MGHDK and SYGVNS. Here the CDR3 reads CASTPASGNQPQHF. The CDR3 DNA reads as TGTGCCAGCACCCCGGCCTCGGGCAATCAGCCCCAGCATTTT.

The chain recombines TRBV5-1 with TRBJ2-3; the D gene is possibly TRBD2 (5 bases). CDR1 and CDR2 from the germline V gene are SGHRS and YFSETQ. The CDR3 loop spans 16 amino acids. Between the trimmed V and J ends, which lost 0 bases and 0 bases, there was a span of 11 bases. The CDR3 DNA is TGCGCCAGCAGCTTGGAGTGGCGGGCTAGCACAGATACGCAGTATTTT. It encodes CASSLEWRASTDTQYF.

The CDR3 sequence: CSVSAGLAGGETQYF. CDR3 nucleotides: TGCAGCGTGTCCGCGGGACTAGCGGGAGGCGAGACCCAGTACTTC. The chain uses TRBV29-1 and TRBJ2-5; 15 positions match TRBD2. V lost 6 bases, J lost 5 bases, and 7 bases stayed unmatched. The length of the CDR3 is 15 residues. Germline V gene data show CDR1 as SQVTM and CDR2 as ANQGSEA.

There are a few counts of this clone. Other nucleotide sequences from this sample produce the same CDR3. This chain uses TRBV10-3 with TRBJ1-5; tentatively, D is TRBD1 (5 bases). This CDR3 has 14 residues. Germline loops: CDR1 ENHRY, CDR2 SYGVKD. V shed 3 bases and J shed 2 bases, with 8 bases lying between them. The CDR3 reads CAISEGAGNQPQHF. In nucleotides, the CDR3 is TGTGCCATCAGTGAAGGGGCGGGCAATCAGCCCCAGCATTTT.

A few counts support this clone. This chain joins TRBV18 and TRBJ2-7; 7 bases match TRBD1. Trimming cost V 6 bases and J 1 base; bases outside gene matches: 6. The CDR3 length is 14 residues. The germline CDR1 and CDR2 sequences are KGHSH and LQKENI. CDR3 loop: CASSRGTVSYEQYF. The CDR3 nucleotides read TGTGCCAGCTCCCGAGGGACAGTGTCCTACGAGCAGTACTTC.

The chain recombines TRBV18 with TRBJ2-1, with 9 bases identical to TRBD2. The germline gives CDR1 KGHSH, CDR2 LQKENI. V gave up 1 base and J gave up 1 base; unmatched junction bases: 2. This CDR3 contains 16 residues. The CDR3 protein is CASSPQAGGSYNEQFF. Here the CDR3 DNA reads TGTGCCAGCTCACCACAGGCGGGAGGGTCCTACAATGAGCAGTTCTTC.

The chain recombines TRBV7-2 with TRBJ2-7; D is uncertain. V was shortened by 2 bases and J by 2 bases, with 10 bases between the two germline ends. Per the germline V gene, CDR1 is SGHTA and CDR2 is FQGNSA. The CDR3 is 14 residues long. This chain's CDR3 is CASSLKNFPYEQYF. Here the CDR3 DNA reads TGTGCCAGCAGCTTAAAAAATTTTCCCTACGAGCAGTACTTC. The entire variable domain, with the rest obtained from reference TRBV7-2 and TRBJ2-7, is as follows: GAGVSQSPSNKVTEKGKDVELRCDPISGHTALYWYRQSLGQGLEFLIYFQGNSAPDKSGLPSDRFSAERTGGSVSTLTIQRTQQEDSAVYLCASSLKNFPYEQYFGPGTRLTVT.

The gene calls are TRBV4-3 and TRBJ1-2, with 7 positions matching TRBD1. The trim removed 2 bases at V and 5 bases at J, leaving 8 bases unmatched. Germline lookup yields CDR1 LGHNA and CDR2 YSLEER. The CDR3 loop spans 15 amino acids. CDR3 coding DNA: TGCGCCAGCAGCCAATCCCCGGCCAGGGGGTATGGCTACACCTTC. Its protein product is CASSQSPARGYGYTF.